The source of this T cell receptor beta chain is a study of cytomegalovirus exposure and HLA in healthy donors. Study-wide findings and caveats: Later analysis demonstrated an association between a missense DCLRE1C variant and TCR beta V- and J-gene trimming. In a later analysis, across HLA loci, associated TCR counts were highest for DRB1, lowest for HLA-C. According to an earlier analysis, most TCR beta V segments yielded productive rearrangements about 90% or about 30% of the time.

This PCR relied on a set of 60 Vbeta primers and 13 Jbeta primers. The repertoire was sequenced with immunoSEQ multiplex PCR; TCRdb's copy has only in-frame clones and lacks some. Reported are 53,000 or so clones; the ten largest clones contain 6.1%. Notes on this clone: Antigen: not known.

Trimming at V came to 2 bases and at J to 2 bases, leaving 5 bases not matched to a gene. Germline loops: CDR1 PRHDT, CDR2 FYEKMQ (reference sequence). The CDR3 sequence is 15 residues long. The specimen sequenced was PBMCs. The origin of this receptor is a male donor in good health and CMV-seropositive. The V call is TRBV13, the J call TRBJ2-7, with 8 bases matching TRBD1. The CDR3 bases are TGTGCCAGCAGCTTAAGCAGGGGGCGTCCCTACGAGCAGTACTTC. It yields the protein CASSLSRGRPYEQYF.